This T cell receptor beta chain derives from a study of neoadjuvant anti-PD-1 for oral cavity cancer. This sample's time point: after neoadjuvant nivolumab, at surgical resection. Generated by immunoSEQ multiplex PCR, the TCRdb table keeps only in-frame clones and is missing some. The sample holds around 25,000 clones; around a quarter are singletons and the top ten take 16%. The V and J ends lost 3 bases and 6 bases, in that order; junction bases with no gene match: 7. The CDR3 has 15 amino acids. Germline CDR1 reads SGHDT; CDR2 reads YYEEEE. The rearrangement joins TRBV5-6 to TRBJ1-2; 11 bases are shared with TRBD1. The sample here was tumor tissue, taken after nivolumab (anti-PD-1) treatment. This receptor was obtained from a person aged 35 to 85 with oral cavity squamous cell carcinoma. CDR3 sequence: CASSYAGQGGDGYTF. CDR3 coding DNA: TGTGCCAGCAGCTATGCGGGACAGGGGGGCGATGGCTACACCTTC.